Below, 5 T cell receptor beta chains from the same sample are listed, as sequenced in a study of identical twins. One entry per CDR3 protein, called by TCRdb with MiXCR from the 5' RACE reads. This sample has approximately 230,000 distinct CDR3 sequences; over 5% occur once, and the top ten carry roughly 15%. This same sample was also taken into another study, of T cells expressing NK-cell markers.

The sample was CD8+ T cells sorted from blood. Receptors were obtained from a woman aged 18 to 35 in good health.

This clonotype was seen a few times. The rearrangement links TRBV7-8 to TRBJ2-7; 12 bases match TRBD2. The CDR3 has 16 amino acids. Per germline, CDR1 SGHVS and CDR2 FQNEAQ. V shed 3 bases, J shed 7 bases, and the junction held 10 bases outside the gene matches. This chain's CDR3 is CASSLLELAGGKEQYF. The DNA of the CDR3 is TGTGCCAGCAGCTTGCTCGAGCTAGCGGGAGGGAAAGAGCAGTACTTC.

There are a few counts of this clonotype. The J gene is TRBJ2-3, the V gene TRBV7-9; no definite D call. The CDR3 runs 15 residues. From germline, CDR1 is SEHNR and CDR2 FQNEAQ (reference sequence). V was cut by 5 bases and J by 6 bases, with 18 bases left in between. The CDR3 spells CASSQEQTFGDTQYF. CDR3 in DNA: TGTGCCAGCAGCCAGGAACAGACTTTTGGGGATACGCAGTATTTT.

This clonotype turned up a few times. The gene calls are TRBV7-6 and TRBJ1-1, with D tentatively TRBD1 (6 bases). The germline V and J ends were trimmed by 5 bases and 4 bases, with 17 bases remaining between them. The CDR3 contains 15 residues. Germline V gene data show CDR1 as SGHVS and CDR2 as FNYEAQ. The CDR3 nucleotides are TGTGCCAGCAGCCCTATACGGGGCAGGGGCACTGAAGCTTTCTTT. It yields the protein CASSPIRGRGTEAFF. Full variable domain (outside the CDR3, taken from reference TRBV7-6 and TRBJ1-1): GAGVSQSPRYKVTKRGQDVALRCDPISGHVSLYWYRQALGQGPEFLTYFNYEAQQDKSGLPNDRFSAERPEGSISTLTIQRTEQRDSAMYRCASSPIRGRGTEAFFGQGTRLTVV.

The sample holds many counts of this clonotype. The V call is TRBV12-3 or TRBV12-4, the J call TRBJ2-3; D ambiguous. Trimming stripped 0 bases from V and 5 bases from J, with 0 bases between. CDR3 length equals 11 residues. The DNA for the CDR3 is TGTGCCAGCAGTTTAGCAGATACGCAGTATTTT. Its protein product is CASSLADTQYF.

This clonotype was counted at least ten times. The genes are TRBV7-9 and TRBJ2-7; 9 bases align to TRBD2. Looked up from germline, CDR1 is SEHNR and CDR2 is FQNEAQ (reference sequence). V dropped 6 bases and J dropped 0; count of bases not matched to a gene: 6. The CDR3 is made up of 15 amino acids. CDR3 sequence reads: CASSSRSGSSYEQYF. CDR3 bases: TGTGCCAGCAGTTCTCGTAGCGGGAGCTCCTACGAGCAGTACTTC.